The next 31 T cell receptor beta chains were all read from a single sample in a study of T cells expressing NK-cell markers. Following a re-call of the 5' RACE reads, TCRdb has one entry per CDR3 protein and lacks DNA. Here the sample table reports 130,000 to 150,000 distinct CDR3 sequences. Sequencing was carried out using blood T cells: a sorted CD56 or NKG2C T cell subset, CD4+ or CD8+ T cells, or bulk PBMC T cells (not recorded which). Receptors originate from a man between 18 and 35 years old in good health.

The V call is TRBV10-3, the J call TRBJ1-1. The germline V gene encodes CDR1 ENHRY and CDR2 SYGVKD. The CDR3 loop spans 13 amino acids. CDR3 amino acids: CAISDHSGFEAFF.

This chain links TRBV1 with TRBJ2-1; TCRdb's assignment of TRBD2 cannot be checked, as there is no DNA. TRBV1 counts as a pseudogene. The CDR3 totals 17 residues. CDR3 sequence reads: CTSSQAGTSGTYNEQFF.

The V and J genes are TRBV20-1 and TRBJ2-7; the D call of TRBD1 rests on TCRdb alone, since no DNA is present to check it. Germline CDR1 reads DFQATT; CDR2 reads SNEGSKA (reference sequence). The CDR3 is 13 residues long. CDR3 amino acids: CSASTGTGNEQYF.

This rearrangement joins TRBV14 to TRBJ2-2. The CDR3 consists of 13 residues. Germline lookup yields CDR1 SGHDN and CDR2 FVKESK. CDR3 sequence: CASSFLGTGELFF.

CDR3 loop: CASSSTSGAYNEQFF. The rearrangement joins TRBV11-2 to TRBJ2-1; absent DNA, TCRdb's TRBD2 call cannot be checked. Germline values: CDR1 SGHAT, CDR2 FQNNGV. CDR3 length: 15 amino acids.

The chain has TRBV6-2 or TRBV6-3 and TRBJ2-7; TCRdb returns TRBD2, unconfirmable since there is no DNA. The CDR3 has 16 residues. CDR1 MNHEY and CDR2 SVGEGT come from the germline V gene. CDR3 loop: CASSYSGLAEHYEQYF.

J is TRBJ1-5 and V is TRBV12-3 or TRBV12-4; TCRdb proposes TRBD1, but this gene call is untestable without DNA. The CDR3 spans 19 residues. CDR3 in amino acids: CASSSLDMARGESNQPQHF.

The chain links TRBV12-3 or TRBV12-4 to TRBJ2-3. This CDR3 region has 15 residues. CDR3 in amino acids: CASSLFFAGTDTQYF.

This chain links TRBV18 with TRBJ2-7; as DNA is missing, the TRBD1 call by TCRdb cannot be tested. The germline CDR1 and CDR2 sequences are KGHSH and LQKENI. This CDR3 is built from 15 residues. The CDR3 reads CASSPPRGPTYEQYF.

The J gene is TRBJ2-3, the V gene TRBV19; no DNA is available, so the TRBD2 call from TCRdb remains unchecked. Germline CDR1 is LNHDA and CDR2 is SQIVND (reference sequence). The CDR3 contains 19 residues. CDR3: CATLPGAGAGWSDGDTQYF.

The chain uses TRBV29-1 and TRBJ2-5; TCRdb lists TRBD2, though no DNA is available to test this call. This CDR3 has 18 residues. The germline V gene has CDR1 SQVTM and CDR2 ANQGSEA. The CDR3 loop is CSVDGLPGSGEAQETQYF.

CDR3 residues: CASSPGLALSWEQYF. The rearrangement uses TRBV4-3 and TRBJ2-7; the TRBD2 assignment by TCRdb is unverifiable without DNA. Germline values: CDR1 LGHNA, CDR2 YSLEER. The CDR3 sequence is 15 residues long.

V gene TRBV4-2 combines with J gene TRBJ2-2. Germline V gene lookup returns CDR1 LGHNA and CDR2 YNFKEQ. This CDR3 region has 16 residues. The CDR3 protein is CASSQVVITNTGELFF.

The chain employs TRBV9 and TRBJ2-3; the D gene TCRdb calls, TRBD2, cannot be checked with no DNA. Germline V gene lookup returns CDR1 SGDLS and CDR2 YYNGEE. This CDR3 is 15 amino acids long. CDR3 protein: CASSTTSGRADTQYF.

The chain has TRBV29-1 and TRBJ2-1; TCRdb indicates TRBD2, and absent DNA this call remains unverified. The CDR3 consists of 13 residues. Germline V gives CDR1 SQVTM, CDR2 ANQGSEA. The CDR3 protein is CSVAGTRYYEQFF.

The V gene is TRBV6-4, the J gene TRBJ2-3; checking the TCRdb D call of TRBD2 is not possible without DNA. Looked up from germline, CDR1 is MRHNA and CDR2 is SNTAGT. This CDR3 has 16 residues. The CDR3 loop reads CASSATSGSPPDTQYF.

The chain combines TRBV19 with TRBJ1-1. CDR1 and CDR2 from the germline V gene are LNHDA and SQIVND (reference sequence). CDR3 length equals 13 residues. The CDR3 sequence: CASSLSGGTEAFF.

The chain couples TRBV4-3 to TRBJ1-1; there is no DNA to check the TCRdb D call of TRBD1. Germline CDR1 LGHNA, CDR2 YSLEER. The length of the CDR3 is 15 residues. CDR3 sequence: CASSQGTAMNTEAFF.

The genes are TRBV7-6 and TRBJ2-1; TCRdb's D gene call, TRBD1, goes unchecked for lack of DNA. Germline assignment: CDR1 SGHVS and CDR2 FNYEAQ. CDR3 length: 17 residues. The CDR3 sequence is CASSPYRDSVQYNEQFF. Drawing the rest from reference TRBV7-6 and TRBJ2-1, the complete variable domain is GAGVSQSPRYKVTKRGQDVALRCDPISGHVSLYWYRQALGQGPEFLTYFNYEAQQDKSGLPNDRFSAERPEGSISTLTIQRTEQRDSAMYRCASSPYRDSVQYNEQFFGPGTRLTVL.

The chain links TRBV7-9 to TRBJ2-3. In germline, CDR1 is SEHNR, CDR2 FQNEAQ (reference sequence). The length of the CDR3 is 14 residues. The CDR3 region is CASSLKRNTDTQYF. Complete variable domain (other parts from reference TRBV7-9 and TRBJ2-3): DTGVSQNPRHKITKRGQNVTFRCDPISEHNRLYWYRQTLGQGPEFLTYFQNEAQLEKSRLLSDRFSAERPKGSFSTLEIQRTEQGDSAMYLCASSLKRNTDTQYFGPGTRLTVL.

This chain joins TRBV6-1 and TRBJ2-5. The CDR3 totals 14 residues. Germline V CDR1 and CDR2: MNHNS, SASEGT. CDR3 residues: CASSLYLGVETQYF.

The genes are TRBV11-2 and TRBJ2-6; TCRdb reports TRBD1, a call that lacks DNA to check it against. The CDR3 sequence is 16 residues long. The germline CDR1 and CDR2 sequences are SGHAT and FQNNGV. CDR3 sequence: CASSSRGSSGANVLTF.

V is TRBV12-3 or TRBV12-4 and J is TRBJ1-5; as DNA is missing, the TRBD1 call by TCRdb cannot be tested. The CDR3 covers 15 residues. The chain's CDR3 is CASSFGTAYNQPQHF.

V gene TRBV7-9 combines with J gene TRBJ1-1; the TRBD1 assignment by TCRdb is unverifiable without DNA. There are 15 residues in the CDR3. The germline CDR1 and CDR2 sequences are SEHNR and FQNEAQ (reference sequence). CDR3 residues: CASSLVAGANTEAFF.

The rearrangement links TRBV3-1 to TRBJ1-5; absent DNA, TCRdb's TRBD1 call cannot be checked. The CDR3 is 14 amino acids. In germline, CDR1 is LGHDT, CDR2 YNNKEL (reference sequence). The CDR3 sequence: CASSQGTGNQPQHF.

The chain joins TRBV28 to TRBJ1-3. Germline V gene sequence: CDR1 MDHEN, CDR2 SYDVKM. The CDR3 runs 15 residues. CDR3 protein: CASSLSAGTGNTIYF.

The chain is built from TRBV30 and TRBJ2-1; there is no DNA to check the TCRdb D call of TRBD1. There are 15 residues in the CDR3. The germline gives CDR1 GTSNPN, CDR2 SVGIG (reference sequence). CDR3 in amino acids: CAWSALLTGPNEQFF. Full variable domain (missing parts from reference TRBV30 and TRBJ2-1): SQTIHQWPATLVQPVGSPLSLECTVEGTSNPNLYWYRQAAGRGLQLLFYSVGIGQISSEVPQNLSASRPQDRQFILSSKKLLLSDSGFYLCAWSALLTGPNEQFFGPGTRLTVL.

The CDR3 here is CASSLGKSQFNEQFF. The chain employs TRBV12-3 or TRBV12-4 and TRBJ2-1. The CDR3 has 15 amino acids.

V is TRBV20-1 and J is TRBJ2-1; the D call of TRBD2 rests on TCRdb alone, since no DNA is present to check it. This CDR3 comprises 16 residues. Germline V lookup: CDR1 DFQATT, CDR2 SNEGSKA (reference sequence). The CDR3 region is CSASPGLAGPYNEQFF.

The gene calls are TRBV3-1 and TRBJ2-1. The CDR3 is 15 amino acids. Germline values: CDR1 LGHDT, CDR2 YNNKEL (reference sequence). CDR3 loop: CASSQVAGLYNEQFF.

The chain joins TRBV14 to TRBJ2-3; the TRBD2 assignment by TCRdb is unverifiable without DNA. The CDR3 runs 14 residues. Germline V gene data show CDR1 as SGHDN and CDR2 as FVKESK. The CDR3 region is CASSPFLLADTQYF.